The source of this TCR beta chain is a study of blood T cell repertoires in COVID-19. Overall study: T cells, B-cell-depleted T cells, or PBMCs supplied cDNA or gDNA.

Per the authors' pipeline: Nucleated cell number was recorded as an estimate derived from reference gene primer amplification. Some clones are missing from TCRdb's copy, which holds only in-frame ones; the method was immunoSEQ multiplex PCR. V and J calls and clone size are given by that table; D and trimming were obtained from the DNA. Counted here are about 300,000 clones, approximately 89% occurring once; the ten biggest clones make up 1.5% to 2%. Trimming cost V 6 bases and J 0 bases, with 11 bases left between them. Germline CDR1 reads MDHEN; CDR2 reads SYDVKM. The CDR3 length is 15 residues. Enrolment of Seattle patients took place during active infection, and they were followed longitudinally.

The chain links TRBV28 to TRBJ2-2; the D gene is possibly TRBD1 (6 bases). Sequencing was performed on peripheral blood. This receptor was obtained from a young woman with COVID-19, enrolled during active disease. The CDR3 loop reads CASRTGQANTGELFF. The DNA for the CDR3 is TGTGCCAGCAGAACGGGACAAGCGAACACCGGGGAGCTGTTTTTT.